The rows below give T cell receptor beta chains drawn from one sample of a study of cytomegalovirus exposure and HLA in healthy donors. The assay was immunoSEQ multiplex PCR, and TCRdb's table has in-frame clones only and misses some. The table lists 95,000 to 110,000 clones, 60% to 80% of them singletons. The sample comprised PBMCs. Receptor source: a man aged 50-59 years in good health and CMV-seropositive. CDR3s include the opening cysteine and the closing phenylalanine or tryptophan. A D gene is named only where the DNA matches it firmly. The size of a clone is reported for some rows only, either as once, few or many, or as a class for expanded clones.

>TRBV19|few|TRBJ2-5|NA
TGTGCCAGTAGTATAGGGACCACTAGGACCCAGTACTTC
CASSIGTTRTQYF
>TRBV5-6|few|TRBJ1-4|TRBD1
TGTGCCAGCAGCTTTAACCGGGACAGGGGTACCACTAATGAAAAACTGTTTTTT
CASSFNRDRGTTNEKLFF
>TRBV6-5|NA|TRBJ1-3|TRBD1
TGTGCCAGCAGTTACTCACAGGGGGCCGGAAACACCATATATTTT
CASSYSQGAGNTIYF
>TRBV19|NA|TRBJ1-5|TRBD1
TGTGCCAGTAGTGTGGACAGGGGCAGCAATCAGCCCCAGCATTTT
CASSVDRGSNQPQHF
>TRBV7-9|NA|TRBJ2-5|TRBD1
TGTGCCAGCAGCCCTAACCTCAGGGGGCTGGAAGAGACCCAGTACTTC
CASSPNLRGLEETQYF
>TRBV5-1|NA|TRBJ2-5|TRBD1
TGCGCCAGCAGCCCTATCACAGGGGGCCAAGAGACCCAGTACTTC
CASSPITGGQETQYF
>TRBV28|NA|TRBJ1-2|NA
TGTGCCAGCAGTGCCCCCACATCCACTAACTATGGCTACACCTTC
CASSAPTSTNYGYTF
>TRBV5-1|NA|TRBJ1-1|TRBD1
TGCGCCAGCAGCCCGGGGACAGGGCCTTTGAACACTGAAGCTTTCTTT
CASSPGTGPLNTEAFF
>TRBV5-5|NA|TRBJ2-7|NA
TGTGCCAGCAGCTTGGGAGCGGAGAGCTACGAGCAGTACTTC
CASSLGAESYEQYF
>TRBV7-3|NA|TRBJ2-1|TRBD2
TGTGCCAGCAGCTTTTTTAGCGGGAGTTTCAATGAGCAGTTCTTC
CASSFFSGSFNEQFF
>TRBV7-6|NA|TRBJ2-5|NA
TGTGCCAGCAGCTCTATTTCCGAAGAGACCCAGTACTTC
CASSSISEETQYF
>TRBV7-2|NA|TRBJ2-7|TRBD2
TGTGCCAGCAGCTTTTCGGGGGGATCCTACGAGCAGTACTTC
CASSFSGGSYEQYF
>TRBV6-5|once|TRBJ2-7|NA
TGTGCCAGCAGTTACACCCGCGGGAACTCCTACGAGCAGTACTTC
CASSYTRGNSYEQYF
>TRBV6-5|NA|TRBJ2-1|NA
TGTGCCAGCAGCTCCGGTAGAGGAGCTGAGCAGTTCTTC
CASSSGRGAEQFF
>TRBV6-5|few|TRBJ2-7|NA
TGTGCCAGCGGGGGGGGGCGCCCGCCCGAGCAGTACTTC
CASGGGRPPEQYF
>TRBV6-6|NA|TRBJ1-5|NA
TGTGCCAGCACCGGGCAGGGGAATCAGCCCCAGCATTTT
CASTGQGNQPQHF
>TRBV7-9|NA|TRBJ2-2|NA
TGTGCCAGCAGCTTGGGCGCTAACACCGGGGAGCTGTTTTTT
CASSLGANTGELFF
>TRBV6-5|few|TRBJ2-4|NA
TGTGCCAGCAGTGGCTCGGGACTGCTAAACATTCAGTACTTC
CASSGSGLLNIQYF
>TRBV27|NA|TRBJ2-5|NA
TGTGCCAGCAGTTTCGAGAGAGGCGAGACCCAGTACTTC
CASSFERGETQYF
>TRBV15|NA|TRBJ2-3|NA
TGTGCCACCAGCAGAGTTGGACAGTCCACAGATACGCAGTATTTT
CATSRVGQSTDTQYF
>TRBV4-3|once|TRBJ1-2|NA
TGCGCCAGCAGCCAAAGCGCCGGGGTTAGCTATGGCTACACCTTC
CASSQSAGVSYGYTF
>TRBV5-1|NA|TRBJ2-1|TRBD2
TGCGCCAGCACCATGCTTGATACGGGAGGGAACAATGAGCAGTTCTTC
CASTMLDTGGNNEQFF
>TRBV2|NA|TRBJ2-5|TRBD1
TGTACCAGCAGATGGGACAGGCAAGAGACCCAGTACTTC
CTSRWDRQETQYF
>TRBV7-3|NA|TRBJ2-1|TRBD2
TGTGCCAGCAGCCCGCATGTAGCGGGAGGCCCCTACAATGAGCAGTTCTTC
CASSPHVAGGPYNEQFF
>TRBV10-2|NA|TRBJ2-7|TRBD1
TGCGCCAGCAGTGAGGGACAGGTGCTCTACGAGCAGTACTTC
CASSEGQVLYEQYF
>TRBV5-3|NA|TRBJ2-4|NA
TGTGCCAGAAGCCGTGCGGTAGGGGCGCGAGGACGCAAAAACATTCAGTACTTC
CARSRAVGARGRKNIQYF
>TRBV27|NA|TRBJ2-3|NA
TGTGCCAGCAGTTTATCCTCTACCGCAGATACGCAGTATTTT
CASSLSSTADTQYF
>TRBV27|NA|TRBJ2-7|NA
TGTGCCAGCAGTTTGGGCGGGGATCTCGAGCAGTACTTC
CASSLGGDLEQYF
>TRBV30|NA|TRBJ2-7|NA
TGTGCCTGGAGCCCCGCCGGGATTCCTTACGAGCAGTACTTC
CAWSPAGIPYEQYF
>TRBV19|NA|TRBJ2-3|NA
TGTGCCAGTAGTATAGTTTCCAGGGGTAAGGATACGCAGTATTTT
CASSIVSRGKDTQYF
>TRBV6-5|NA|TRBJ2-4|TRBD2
TGTGCCAGCAGTTACTCGATTGCGGGAGTGGAGAACATTCAGTACTTC
CASSYSIAGVENIQYF
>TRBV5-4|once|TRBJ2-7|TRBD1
TGTGCCAGCAGCCCGACCGCCGGACAGGGCACACCCGAGCAGTACTTC
CASSPTAGQGTPEQYF
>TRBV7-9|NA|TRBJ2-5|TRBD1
TGTGCCAGCAGCCACGGGACAGCGAAAGAGACCCAGTACTTC
CASSHGTAKETQYF
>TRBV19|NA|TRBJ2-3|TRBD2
TGTGCCAGTACCTCAGGACTAGCGGGAGGGTCGGGGAGAACAGATACGCAGTATTTT
CASTSGLAGGSGRTDTQYF
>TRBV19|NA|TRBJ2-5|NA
TGTGCCAGTAGTATACCAGGGTGGACCCAGTACTTC
CASSIPGWTQYF
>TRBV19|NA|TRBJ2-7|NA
TGTGCCAGTAGTATCGGATTGGCGGAACACTACGAGCAGTACTTC
CASSIGLAEHYEQYF
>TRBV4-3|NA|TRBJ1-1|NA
TGCGCCAGCAGCCAAGGGGGGGGTGCAGTACCCAGTCCCGAAGCTTTCTTT
CASSQGGGAVPSPEAFF